One sample yielded the 23 T cell receptor beta chains listed below, sequenced in a study of shared clonotypes between healthy human individuals (dated by TCRdb to the early 2020s). Receptor libraries were prepared by the immunoSEQ multiplex PCR assay. The table comes from immuneACCESS by way of TCRdb, which keeps in-frame sequences with V and J called. Part of the clones is missing from these tables; in studies checked, under half for an unresolved V gene and the rest for unknown reasons. The sample records about 2.4 million clones, 90% to 95% of which are singletons. The ten largest clones capture approximately 0.35% of the sample. Input material: naive CD4+ T cells from PBMCs. Explained via the paper, the cell subset or site label denotes: CD45RA+ positively selected. Every receptor here comes from a man between 18 and 29 years old in good health. Some clones in this sample may be carry-over from other donors' samples.

CDR3 nucleotide sequence: TGTGCCAGCTCACGGAGTGGGACAGGGGAGACTCAGCCCCAGCATTTT. It yields the protein CASSRSGTGETQPQHF. The chain uses TRBV18 and TRBJ1-5; TRBD1 agrees at 10 bases. The CDR3 has 16 residues. Per germline, CDR1 KGHSH and CDR2 LQKENI. V lost 4 bases and J lost 6; bases outside the gene matches: 9.

V usage is TRBV6-6 and J usage is TRBJ1-5, with TRBD1 identical over 10 bases. From germline, CDR1 is MNHNY and CDR2 SVGAGI (reference sequence). This CDR3 comprises 15 residues. Trimming at V came to 6 bases and at J to 4 bases, leaving 6 bases not matched to a gene. DNA of the CDR3: TGTGCCAGCAGCAATCCGGGACAGGGGAATCAGCCCCAGCATTTT. Translated, it gives CASSNPGQGNQPQHF.

The chain joins TRBV5-1 to TRBJ2-1, with TRBD2 identical over 15 bases. Losses at the gene ends were 7 bases for V and 6 bases for J; bases not matched to a gene: 5. Germline V gives CDR1 SGHRS, CDR2 YFSETQ. The CDR3 totals 15 residues. This CDR3 reads CASLGLAGGSNEQFF. In DNA form, the CDR3 reads TGCGCCAGCCTTGGACTAGCGGGAGGGTCCAATGAGCAGTTCTTC.

The genes are TRBV10-1 and TRBJ2-1; D is ambiguous. The length of the CDR3 is 16 residues. Trimming pared 8 bases from V and 4 bases from J, leaving 21 bases between. Per the germline V gene, CDR1 is WNHNN and CDR2 is SYGVQD (reference sequence). CDR3 nucleotides: TGCGCCAGCCTTCCCCCTGGCAGTAAGCGTTACAATGAGCAGTTCTTC. It codes for CASLPPGSKRYNEQFF.

CDR3 coding DNA: TGTGCCAGCCGCATGGGGGGGGCGGATGAAAAACTGTTTTTT. This sequence encodes CASRMGGADEKLFF. The chain is built from TRBV28 and TRBJ1-4; weak D call: TRBD1 (6 bases). Germline V gene data show CDR1 as MDHEN and CDR2 as SYDVKM. Trimming shortened V by 8 bases and J by 6 bases, and 16 bases separated the two germline ends. The CDR3 consists of 14 residues.

On this clone: This sample also contains other DNA sequences that code for the same CDR3. The genes are TRBV28 and TRBJ1-2; D possibly corresponds to TRBD1 (5 bases). CDR3 length equals 13 residues. Germline V gene sequence: CDR1 MDHEN, CDR2 SYDVKM. The V gene lost 3 bases and the J gene lost 4 bases, with 9 bases spanning the gap. As DNA, the CDR3 is TGTGCCAGCAGTTTGGGGCAGCCCTATGGCTACACCTTC. The encoded protein is CASSLGQPYGYTF.

This chain links TRBV6-1 with TRBJ1-2; D unresolved. In germline, CDR1 is MNHNS, CDR2 SASEGT. The CDR3 has 16 amino acids. Trimming pared 2 bases from V and 3 bases from J, leaving 16 bases between. CDR3 loop: CASSERSQASHYGYTF. The CDR3 DNA follows: TGTGCCAGCAGTGAAAGGAGCCAGGCGAGCCACTATGGCTACACCTTC.

V is TRBV7-9 and J is TRBJ2-7; D is tentatively TRBD1 or TRBD2 (6 bases each). Germline assignment: CDR1 SEHNR and CDR2 FQNEAQ (reference sequence). The CDR3 extends over 12 amino acids. In nucleotides, the CDR3 is TGTGCTATCGGGGGCTCGTACTACGAGCAGTACTTC. It translates to CAIGGSYYEQYF.

The chain recombines TRBV2 with TRBJ1-5; TRBD1 might be the D (5 bases). CDR3 length: 14 residues. The germline V gene encodes CDR1 SNHLY and CDR2 FYNNEI. The germline V and J ends were trimmed by 4 bases and 5 bases, with 12 bases remaining between them. The CDR3 DNA sequence: TGTGCCAGCAGTGTAGATGGGGGAGATCAGCCCCAGCATTTT. This gives the protein CASSVDGGDQPQHF.

The rearrangement joins TRBV12-5 to TRBJ2-7; 10 nucleotides match TRBD1. The V gene end was trimmed by 6 bases and the J gene end by 6 bases; junction bases not matched to a gene: 8. CDR3 size: 14 residues. From germline, CDR1 is LGHNT and CDR2 FRNRAP. CDR3 in DNA: TGTGCTAGTGGAACCGGGACAGGGGTCTCCGAGCAGTACTTC. This sequence encodes CASGTGTGVSEQYF.

V and J are TRBV29-1 and TRBJ1-2; D is unresolved. CDR3 length: 15 amino acids. CDR1 is SQVTM, CDR2 ANQGSEA, per germline. The V and J ends lost 3 bases and 0 bases respectively, with 14 bases between them. The CDR3 DNA reads as TGCAGCGTTGACCGGACGGCCGCTGCTAACTATGGCTACACCTTC. Translation: CSVDRTAAANYGYTF.

The chain carries TRBV27 and TRBJ2-7; 15 nucleotides line up with TRBD2. CDR3 size: 16 residues. V trimming: 4 bases; J trimming: 4 bases; junction bases outside the gene matches: 5. CDR1 is MNHEY, CDR2 SMNVEV, per germline (reference sequence). CDR3 in DNA: TGTGCCAGCAGTTCAGGACTAGCGGGAGGGTTTTACGAGCAGTACTTC. It encodes CASSSGLAGGFYEQYF.

The chain recombines TRBV11-3 with TRBJ2-5; D perhaps matches TRBD2 (5 bases). Germline loops: CDR1 SGHNT, CDR2 YENEEA. This CDR3 spans 17 amino acids. With 1 base removed from V and 5 bases from J, the gap between germline ends came to 20 bases. In DNA, the CDR3 is TGTGCCAGCAGCTTAGGCCCCGGACTCAACTCCCCGGAGACCCAGTACTTC. Residues: CASSLGPGLNSPETQYF.

V is TRBV7-9 and J is TRBJ2-5, with 8 bases lining up with TRBD2. The CDR3 is 16 residues long. Germline CDR1 and CDR2: SEHNR and FQNEAQ (reference sequence). V trimming: 5 bases; J trimming: 1 base; junction bases outside the gene matches: 9. CDR3 loop: CASSAWGAGGQETQYF. For the CDR3, the DNA is TGTGCCAGCAGCGCGTGGGGGGCGGGAGGCCAAGAGACCCAGTACTTC.

This sequence joins TRBV7-3 and TRBJ2-1; tentative D call: TRBD2 (6 bases). Trimming took 0 bases from V and 10 from J, leaving 13 bases between them. The CDR3 is 14 residues long. Germline values: CDR1 SGHTA, CDR2 FQGTGA. The CDR3 protein is CASSLTPGLGEQFF. The CDR3 DNA reads as TGTGCCAGCAGCTTAACCCCGGGACTGGGAGAGCAGTTCTTC.

The V call is TRBV5-4, the J call TRBJ2-7, with 9 bases that match TRBD1. Germline V lookup: CDR1 SGHNT, CDR2 YYREEE (reference sequence). V shed 4 bases, J shed 5 bases, and the junction held 4 bases outside the gene matches. The CDR3 has 13 amino acids. CDR3 sequence (DNA): TGTGCCAGCAGCCGGGACAGGGACGACGAGCAGTACTTC. Translated: CASSRDRDDEQYF.

The chain links TRBV15 to TRBJ1-4; no firm D call. CDR1 is LNHNV and CDR2 is YYDKDF in the germline V gene (reference sequence). The CDR3 is 17 residues long. Trimming pared 0 bases from V and 4 bases from J, leaving 15 bases between. The CDR3 DNA sequence: TGTGCCACCAGCAGAGACACCTGGGGAGCCAGTAATGAAAAACTGTTTTTT. Its protein is CATSRDTWGASNEKLFF.

The rearrangement uses TRBV5-4 and TRBJ2-5, with D possibly being TRBD1 (6 bases). The V gene lost 4 bases and the J gene lost 4 bases, with 14 bases spanning the gap. The CDR3 has 14 residues. Germline CDR1 SGHNT, CDR2 YYREEE (reference sequence). This CDR3 is CASSPGQLLETQYF. The DNA for the CDR3 is TGTGCCAGCAGCCCAGGACAGCTTCTAGAGACCCAGTACTTC.

J is TRBJ1-2 and V is TRBV6-1; TRBD1 agrees at 8 bases. J gave up 4 bases and V 1 base, and 11 bases lay outside the gene matches. The CDR3 spans 17 residues. CDR1 is MNHNS and CDR2 is SASEGT in the germline V gene. In DNA form, the CDR3 reads TGTGCCAGCAGTGAAGGTAGGGCAGGGGGCGAGAGCTATGGCTACACCTTC. This codes for CASSEGRAGGESYGYTF.

V and J are TRBV25-1 and TRBJ2-1; no definite D call. Germline CDR1 and CDR2: MGHDK and SYGVNS. CDR3 length equals 14 residues. V was shortened by 1 base and J by 6 bases, with 10 bases between the two germline ends. CDR3 loop: CASSEFGRTNEQFF. For the CDR3, the DNA is TGTGCCAGCAGTGAATTTGGCCGAACCAATGAGCAGTTCTTC.

The chain has TRBV6-5 and TRBJ1-3; TRBD1 is a possible D gene (6 bases). The CDR3 has 15 residues. The V end was cut by 2 bases, the J end by 1 base, with 9 bases between. Per germline, CDR1 MNHEY and CDR2 SVGAGI. CDR3 sequence: CASSYQGNSGNTIYF. CDR3 coding DNA: TGTGCCAGCAGTTACCAGGGGAATTCTGGAAACACCATATATTTT.

The chain uses TRBV30 and TRBJ1-2; D is perhaps TRBD1 (5 bases). Trimming took off 1 base at V and 2 bases at J, with 8 bases between the two ends. The germline CDR1 and CDR2 sequences are GTSNPN and SVGIG (reference sequence). The CDR3 totals 13 residues. DNA of the CDR3: TGTGCCTGGAGTGCGGACACCAACTATGGCTACACCTTC. Translation: CAWSADTNYGYTF. Variable domain in full (rest from reference TRBV30 and TRBJ1-2): SQTIHQWPATLVQPVGSPLSLECTVEGTSNPNLYWYRQAAGRGLQLLFYSVGIGQISSEVPQNLSASRPQDRQFILSSKKLLLSDSGFYLCAWSADTNYGYTFGSGTRLTVV.

This chain links TRBV2 with TRBJ2-1; 10 positions agree with TRBD2. The trim removed 7 bases at V and 3 bases at J, leaving 6 bases unmatched. Germline CDR1 reads SNHLY; CDR2 reads FYNNEI. This CDR3 contains 15 residues. The CDR3 DNA reads as TGTGCCAGCATCCCAGGACTAGCGGACTACAATGAGCAGTTCTTC. Its protein is CASIPGLADYNEQFF.